One sample yielded the 5 T cell receptor beta chains listed below, sequenced in a study of cytomegalovirus exposure and HLA in healthy donors. Use of 60 Vbeta and 13 Jbeta primers characterized the PCR. The repertoire was sequenced with immunoSEQ multiplex PCR; TCRdb's copy has only in-frame clones and lacks some. The table includes under 200,000 clones, around 82% detected once. The sequencing input was PBMCs. The receptors derive from a boy under 10 years old in good health and CMV-seronegative.

The chain couples TRBV7-9 to TRBJ1-1; 7 positions match TRBD1. The V segment lost 5 bases and the J segment 6 bases; nucleotides outside the gene matches: 12. The CDR3 sequence is 15 residues long. CDR1 is SEHNR, CDR2 FQNEAQ, per germline (reference sequence). CDR3 residues: CASSPGQVGLAEAFF. For the CDR3, the DNA is TGTGCCAGCAGCCCCGGACAGGTGGGACTCGCTGAAGCTTTCTTT.

A single count supports this clone. V gene TRBV28 combines with J gene TRBJ1-1; D is uncertain. V was clipped by 2 bases and J by 6 bases, with 10 bases between them. The CDR3 is 13 residues long. Germline values: CDR1 MDHEN, CDR2 SYDVKM. The CDR3 region is CASSLHTSAEAFF. CDR3 nucleotides: TGTGCCAGCAGTTTACATACTAGCGCTGAAGCTTTCTTT.

The V and J genes are TRBV29-1 and TRBJ2-5; 13 bases map to TRBD2. CDR1 and CDR2 from the germline V gene are SQVTM and ANQGSEA. The CDR3 totals 15 residues. V was clipped by 5 bases and J by 5 bases; unmatched bases: 8. CDR3 DNA sequence: TGCAGCGTTCTTGGACTAGCGGGAGTTGGGGAGACCCAGTACTTC. It encodes CSVLGLAGVGETQYF.

The sample holds a few counts of this clone. The chain carries TRBV19 and TRBJ2-6; a weak D match, TRBD2 (6 bases). The length of the CDR3 is 18 residues. Germline-derived CDR1 and CDR2 are LNHDA and SQIVND (reference sequence). Trimming removed 7 bases at V and 1 base at J, with 20 bases between. CDR3 nucleotides: TGTGCCAGTACCAATGGCGGGGCCGCCGGGTCTGGGGCCAACGTCCTGACTTTC. Its protein product is CASTNGGAAGSGANVLTF.

The chain uses TRBV4-1 and TRBJ2-5; D is uncertain. The DNA end is more similar to TRBJ2-7, so the J call may be wrong. Germline V gives CDR1 MGHRA, CDR2 YSYEKL. The CDR3 extends over 14 amino acids. CDR3 sequence (DNA): TGCGCCAGCAGCCAAGGCAACTGGGACTACGAGCAGTACTTC. It encodes CASSQGNWDYEQYF.